The 30 T cell receptor beta chains presented below share a single source sample, sequenced in a study of cytomegalovirus exposure and HLA in healthy donors. PCR was performed using 60 Vbeta and 13 Jbeta primers. The repertoire was sequenced with immunoSEQ multiplex PCR; TCRdb's copy has only in-frame clones and lacks some. Here the sample spans approximately 160,000 clones, about four fifths being singletons. The sample was PBMCs. These receptors were taken from a woman aged 45-65 years in good health and CMV-seropositive.

This clone was counted between two and nine times. The chain has TRBV25-1 and TRBJ1-1, with 7 bases lining up with TRBD1. Germline values: CDR1 MGHDK, CDR2 SYGVNS. This CDR3 region has 15 residues. V was pared by 2 bases and J by 3 bases, with 6 bases of the junction left unmatched. In DNA, the CDR3 is TGTGCCAGCAGTGAAAATGTGGGGACAGACACTGAAGCTTTCTTT. Translation gives CASSENVGTDTEAFF.

The rearrangement links TRBV19 to TRBJ1-1; unclear D gene. Germline loops: CDR1 LNHDA, CDR2 SQIVND (reference sequence). V gave up 3 bases and J gave up 1 base, with 12 bases separating them. The CDR3 sequence is 15 residues long. CDR3 nucleotides: TGTGCCAGTAGTATTCACGGGAAGGGGAACACTGAAGCTTTCTTT. Its protein product is CASSIHGKGNTEAFF.

V and J are TRBV14 and TRBJ1-2, with a tentative D call TRBD1 (6 bases). V shed 6 bases and J shed 5 bases, with 16 bases lying between them. CDR1 and CDR2 (germline): SGHDN, FVKESK. This CDR3 comprises 14 residues. The DNA for the CDR3 is TGTGCCAGCAGGCATCACAGGGACCCTTATGGCTACACCTTC. Translated: CASRHHRDPYGYTF.

V gene TRBV5-8 combines with J gene TRBJ1-4, with unresolved D. Germline values: CDR1 SGHTS, CDR2 YDEGEE. This CDR3 spans 12 amino acids. The V end lost 3 bases, the J end lost 6 bases, and 6 bases lay between the germline ends. As DNA, the CDR3 is TGTGCCAGCAGCTGGCAAGATGAAAAACTGTTTTTT. Protein: CASSWQDEKLFF.

The gene calls are TRBV18 and TRBJ2-1; 16 nucleotides line up with TRBD2. The CDR3 sequence is 20 residues long. Germline V CDR1 and CDR2: KGHSH, LQKENI. V dropped 0 bases and J dropped 1; count of bases not matched to a gene: 6. The CDR3, as DNA: TGTGCCAGCTCACCACCAAAGGGACTAGCGGGAGGGGGATCCTACAATGAGCAGTTCTTC. Translating it yields CASSPPKGLAGGGSYNEQFF. Variable domain in full (rest from reference TRBV18 and TRBJ2-1): NAGVMQNPRHLVRRRGQEARLRCSPMKGHSHVYWYRQLPEEGLKFMVYLQKENIIDESGMPKERFSAEFPKEGPSILRIQQVVRGDSAAYFCASSPPKGLAGGGSYNEQFFGPGTRLTVL.

This clone has only one observation. The gene calls are TRBV4-3 and TRBJ1-4; 8 positions agree with TRBD1. Unmatched junction bases numbered 13, after V lost 10 bases and J lost 6 bases. Per germline, CDR1 LGHNA and CDR2 YSLEER. The CDR3 consists of 15 residues. The CDR3 coding sequence is TGCGCCACCGCGCGCCACGGACAGGGCGATGAAAAACTGTTTTTT. Its translation is CATARHGQGDEKLFF.

This rearrangement joins TRBV5-1 to TRBJ2-3; D possibly corresponds to TRBD2 (6 bases). From germline, CDR1 is SGHRS and CDR2 YFSETQ. V shed 4 bases and J shed 0 bases, with 9 bases lying between them. This CDR3 is built from 14 residues. Written as DNA, the CDR3 is TGCGCCAGCAGCCCTAGCGCTAGCACAGATACGCAGTATTTT. The encoded protein is CASSPSASTDTQYF. The variable domain in full, with the rest retrieved from reference TRBV5-1 and TRBJ2-3, is KAGVTQTPRYLIKTRGQQVTLSCSPISGHRSVSWYQQTPGQGLQFLFEYFSETQRNKGNFPGRFSGRQFSNSRSEMNVSTLELGDSALYLCASSPSASTDTQYFGPGTRLTVL.

The chain is built from TRBV7-2 and TRBJ2-7; 7 bases agree with TRBD2. This CDR3 spans 16 amino acids. V was pared by 3 bases and J by 4 bases, with 12 bases of the junction left unmatched. Germline CDR1 reads SGHTA; CDR2 reads FQGNSA. The CDR3: CASSLGGGAGEYEQYF. CDR3 in DNA: TGTGCCAGCAGCTTGGGAGGCGGCGCGGGAGAGTACGAGCAGTACTTC.

The V gene is TRBV28, the J gene TRBJ1-2, with D uncertain. CDR3 length equals 13 residues. Trimming removed 8 bases from V and 0 bases from J, with 10 bases in between. Germline loops: CDR1 MDHEN, CDR2 SYDVKM. The CDR3 nucleotides are TGTGCCAGCGGCAGCGCCGCTAACTATGGCTACACCTTC. Amino acid sequence: CASGSAANYGYTF.

This clone was seen only once. The genes are TRBV5-4 and TRBJ2-5, with 7 bases that match TRBD2. TRBJ2-7 matches the DNA end more closely, so the J call is doubtful. Germline V gives CDR1 SGHNT, CDR2 YYREEE (reference sequence). This CDR3 contains 14 residues. The CDR3 bases are TGTGCCAGCAGCTTGCCCAGCGGGGACTACGAGCAGTACTTC. Amino acid sequence: CASSLPSGDYEQYF.

The chain employs TRBV7-9 and TRBJ2-2, with a weak D call TRBD2 (5 bases). This CDR3 comprises 16 residues. V was cut by 2 bases and J by 1 base, with 11 bases left in between. CDR1 is SEHNR and CDR2 is FQNEAQ in the germline V gene (reference sequence). The CDR3 loop is CASSLRAVRNTGELFF. The CDR3 DNA sequence: TGTGCCAGCAGCTTACGAGCGGTACGGAACACCGGGGAGCTGTTTTTT.

This rearrangement joins TRBV7-9 to TRBJ2-7; TRBD1 aligns across 9 bases. J was trimmed by 3 bases and V by 6 bases; bases with no gene match: 6. CDR1 SEHNR and CDR2 FQNEAQ come from the germline V gene (reference sequence). The CDR3 extends over 14 amino acids. The CDR3 sequence is CASRPGQGGYEQYF. The CDR3 DNA follows: TGTGCCAGCAGACCGGGACAGGGAGGCTACGAGCAGTACTTC. The full variable domain, with the rest looked up from reference TRBV7-9 and TRBJ2-7, is DTGVSQNPRHKITKRGQNVTFRCDPISEHNRLYWYRQTLGQGPEFLTYFQNEAQLEKSRLLSDRFSAERPKGSFSTLEIQRTEQGDSAMYLCASRPGQGGYEQYFGPGTRLTVT.

The CDR3 loop reads CASSQQGGALNYGYTF. CDR3 nucleotide sequence: TGTGCCAGCAGCCAACAGGGGGGGGCCCTTAACTATGGCTACACCTTC. V and J are TRBV7-2 and TRBJ1-2; 8 nucleotides line up with TRBD1. The germline CDR1 and CDR2 sequences are SGHTA and FQGNSA. The CDR3 contains 16 residues. V lost 5 bases, J lost 1 base, and 9 bases stayed unmatched. The full variable domain, with the rest looked up from reference TRBV7-2 and TRBJ1-2, is GAGVSQSPSNKVTEKGKDVELRCDPISGHTALYWYRQSLGQGLEFLIYFQGNSAPDKSGLPSDRFSAERTGGSVSTLTIQRTQQEDSAVYLCASSQQGGALNYGYTFGSGTRLTVV.

The CDR3 DNA sequence: TGCGCCAGCAGCTTGGAGCCTCTCACCGGGGAGCTGTTTTTT. Translating gives CASSLEPLTGELFF. V gene TRBV5-1 combines with J gene TRBJ2-2; the D is unclear. The germline V gene encodes CDR1 SGHRS and CDR2 YFSETQ. V gave up 0 bases and J gave up 4 bases, with 7 bases separating them. This CDR3 has 14 residues.

This rearrangement joins TRBV21-1 to TRBJ1-2; the table assigns TRBD1, which was not confirmed against the DNA. TRBV21-1 is a listed pseudogene. The CDR3 spans 20 residues. CDR3 nucleotide sequence: TGTGCCAGCAGCAAAGAGGGGACGGGGACAGGGAGGGGTCGCGGCTATGGCTACACCTTC. It is translated as CASSKEGTGTGRGRGYGYTF.

The chain joins TRBV9 to TRBJ2-5; maybe TRBD2 (5 bases). The CDR3 length is 14 residues. V lost 4 bases to trimming and J lost 2 bases, with 12 bases between them. Germline V CDR1 and CDR2: SGDLS, YYNGEE. CDR3 loop: CASSLSSGQETQYF. CDR3 nucleotides: TGTGCCAGCAGCTTAAGCTCGGGACAAGAGACCCAGTACTTC. The whole variable domain, filled in from reference TRBV9 and TRBJ2-5, reads DSGVTQTPKHLITATGQRVTLRCSPRSGDLSVYWYQQSLDQGLQFLIQYYNGEERAKGNILERFSAQQFPDLHSELNLSSLELGDSALYFCASSLSSGQETQYFGPGTRLLVL.

This clone was counted between two and nine times. The chain links TRBV7-9 to TRBJ2-3; a weak D match, TRBD2 (5 bases). Trimming took 8 bases from V and 6 from J, leaving 18 bases between them. The CDR3 spans 14 residues. Germline V lookup: CDR1 SEHNR, CDR2 FQNEAQ (reference sequence). DNA of the CDR3: TGTGCCAGCGCCGTAGCACCTCGAGGGGATACGCAGTATTTT. Its translation: CASAVAPRGDTQYF.

This rearrangement joins TRBV6-5 to TRBJ1-2; 7 nucleotides match TRBD1. The germline CDR1 and CDR2 sequences are MNHEY and SVGAGI. After removal of 6 bases from V and 1 base from J, the junction contained 8 bases not matched to a gene. CDR3 length equals 15 residues. The CDR3 DNA reads TGTGCCAGCAGCAATCCCTACAGGGGTAACTATGGCTACACCTTC. Translating gives CASSNPYRGNYGYTF.

The chain carries TRBV4-1 and TRBJ1-3, with unresolved D. The V end was cut by 0 bases, the J end by 3 bases, with 18 bases between. CDR3 length: 18 amino acids. Germline values: CDR1 MGHRA, CDR2 YSYEKL. The CDR3 sequence is CASSQDWQVGILGNTIYF. The CDR3 DNA reads as TGCGCCAGCAGCCAAGATTGGCAGGTCGGAATACTTGGAAACACCATATATTTT.

CDR3 in DNA: TGTGCCAGCAGCGCCGGACTAGCGGGAACCCACGAGCAGTACTTC. Encoded protein: CASSAGLAGTHEQYF. The genes are TRBV9 and TRBJ2-5; TRBD2 agrees at 12 bases. The J call may be incorrect, as the DNA end agrees better with TRBJ2-7. Germline V gene data show CDR1 as SGDLS and CDR2 as YYNGEE. The CDR3 spans 15 residues.

DNA for the CDR3: TGCGCCAGCAGCCAAACAGGGGGACAGGATAATGAAAAACTGTTTTTT. Translating gives CASSQTGGQDNEKLFF. The gene calls are TRBV4-3 and TRBJ1-4, with 8 positions matching TRBD1. V was pared by 2 bases and J by 4 bases, with 6 bases of the junction left unmatched. In germline, CDR1 is LGHNA, CDR2 YSLEER. The CDR3 sequence is 16 residues long.

This clone was counted between two and nine times. The J gene is TRBJ1-1, the V gene TRBV11-2; no clear D gene. This CDR3 has 11 residues. The V end lost 5 bases, the J end lost 3 bases, and 4 bases lay between the germline ends. Germline V gene sequence: CDR1 SGHAT, CDR2 FQNNGV. The CDR3 reads CASSPDTEAFF. For the CDR3, the DNA is TGTGCCAGCAGCCCGGACACTGAAGCTTTCTTT.

This clone has a handful of counts. CDR3 DNA sequence: TGTGCCAGCAGTTTACGGCAGGGGAATGAAAAACTGTTTTTT. Translating it yields CASSLRQGNEKLFF. J is TRBJ1-4 and V is TRBV28; D is perhaps TRBD1 (6 bases). V gave up 2 bases and J gave up 5 bases, with 9 bases separating them. This CDR3 has 14 amino acids. Germline V gives CDR1 MDHEN, CDR2 SYDVKM. Looking up the rest from reference TRBV28 and TRBJ1-4 gives the full variable domain: DVKVTQSSRYLVKRTGEKVFLECVQDMDHENMFWYRQDPGLGLRLIYFSYDVKMKEKGDIPEGYSVSREKKERFSLILESASTNQTSMYLCASSLRQGNEKLFFGSGTQLSVL.

This rearrangement joins TRBV13 to TRBJ2-7; D perhaps matches TRBD2 (6 bases). The CDR3 spans 15 residues. The V gene lost 5 bases and the J gene lost 1 base, with 15 bases spanning the gap. Germline CDR1 PRHDT, CDR2 FYEKMQ (reference sequence). Here the CDR3 reads CASSPGGGKSYEQYF. CDR3 coding DNA: TGTGCCAGCAGCCCTGGGGGAGGCAAATCCTACGAGCAGTACTTC.

The V call is TRBV7-2, the J call TRBJ2-1; D perhaps matches TRBD2 (6 bases). This CDR3 has 15 amino acids. In germline, CDR1 is SGHTA, CDR2 FQGNSA. V lost 4 bases and J 4 bases, leaving 14 bases between the germline ends. This CDR3 is CASSSRLDLYNEQFF. For the CDR3, the DNA is TGTGCCAGCAGCTCCCGACTAGACCTATACAATGAGCAGTTCTTC.

With regard to this clone: Other DNA sequences in this sample translate to the same CDR3. The rearrangement joins TRBV11-3 to TRBJ1-1; D is perhaps TRBD1 (5 bases). Looked up from germline, CDR1 is SGHNT and CDR2 is YENEEA. The length of the CDR3 is 13 residues. Trimming removed 2 bases from V and 2 bases from J, with 6 bases in between. This CDR3 is CASSLQGNTEAFF. The CDR3 DNA is TGTGCCAGCAGCTTACAGGGAAACACTGAAGCTTTCTTT.

This rearrangement joins TRBV20-1 to TRBJ1-2; no clear D gene. Germline values: CDR1 DFQATT, CDR2 SNEGSKA (reference sequence). Trimming removed 8 bases from V and 8 bases from J, with 15 bases in between. The CDR3 is 11 amino acids. The CDR3 loop is CSPGQALGYTF. As DNA, the CDR3 is TGCAGTCCCGGTCAGGCTCTGGGCTACACCTTC.

This rearrangement joins TRBV19 to TRBJ1-2; the match to TRBD1 covers 7 bases. The V gene's germline CDR1 is LNHDA and CDR2 SQIVND (reference sequence). The CDR3 is 15 amino acids. The V segment lost 5 bases and the J segment 8 bases; nucleotides outside the gene matches: 14. The CDR3 is CASSPPTGTARGYTF. CDR3 in DNA: TGTGCCAGTAGTCCTCCTACCGGGACAGCGAGGGGCTACACCTTC.

To note about this clone: The identical CDR3 is also encoded by other nucleotide sequences in the sample. The chain carries TRBV5-4 and TRBJ1-4, with 11 bases that match TRBD1. V lost 4 bases and J lost 7; bases outside the gene matches: 3. This CDR3 contains 14 residues. In germline, CDR1 is SGHNT, CDR2 YYREEE (reference sequence). The CDR3 DNA is TGTGCCAGCAGCGCCGGGACAGGGGGTGAAAAACTGTTTTTT. This sequence encodes CASSAGTGGEKLFF.

The rearrangement joins TRBV18 to TRBJ1-6, with 8 nucleotides matching TRBD1. This CDR3 spans 15 amino acids. The germline V gene encodes CDR1 KGHSH and CDR2 LQKENI. V trimming: 4 bases; J trimming: 10 bases; junction bases outside the gene matches: 9. The CDR3 spells CASSLLTGEGSPLHF. CDR3 in DNA: TGTGCCAGCTCACTCCTGACAGGGGAAGGCTCACCCCTCCACTTT.